This T cell receptor beta chain stems from a study of CD8 T cells in ankylosing spondylitis. Notes on the study in general: Earlier work had already found some motif variants in reactive arthritis synovial fluid and blood. Disease-linked clones had a CD8+ phenotype and relatively low frequency in peripheral blood. Matched ankylosing spondylitis synovial fluid reportedly showed significant enrichment of disease-linked clones. Characteristic, it appeared, of ankylosing spondylitis blood was a TCR beta motif of roughly 8 highly homologous variants.

In its sample, this clonotype was seen many times. Its antigen is undetermined. Each TCR beta library was made by quantitative 5'-RACE that incorporated molecular barcodes. From the 5' RACE reads, TCRdb called clonotypes with MiXCR, one entry per CDR3 protein. The sample contains 500,000 or so distinct CDR3 sequences, approximately 5.3% of which appear only once. CDR3 length: 16 residues. The germline V and J ends were trimmed by 6 bases and 7 bases, with 24 bases remaining between them. This TCR was recovered from a male donor with ankylosing spondylitis. Input material: blood, either unsorted or a sorted T cell fraction (not recorded which). The rearrangement links TRBV12-3 or TRBV12-4 to TRBJ2-5; possibly TRBD2 for D (7 bases). The CDR3 DNA sequence: TGTGCCAGCAGCCAAGAAACCGGGGGCGGGAGCGGGACCCAGTACTTC. It encodes CASSQETGGGSGTQYF.